The rows below give T cell receptor beta chains drawn from one sample of a study of T cell changes during pregnancy in multiple sclerosis. Using immunoSEQ multiplex PCR, the repertoire was profiled, and TCRdb retains in-frame clones only, with some absent. The sample shows tens of thousands of clones, roughly 93% of them seen only once. The specimen was peripheral blood, collected in the third trimester of pregnancy. The receptors originated from a female donor with multiple sclerosis, enrolled in a pregnancy study. CDR3s include the opening cysteine and the closing phenylalanine or tryptophan. A D gene is named only where the DNA matches it firmly. Size is omitted from some rows. Given values are once, few, many or a class for expanded clones.

d_gene: -; j_gene: TRBJ2-1; v_gene: TRBV5-6; abundance: -; CDR3aa: CASSLVWANNEQFF; CDR3nt: TGTGCCAGCAGCTTGGTGTGGGCCAACAATGAGCAGTTCTTC
d_gene: TRBD2; j_gene: TRBJ2-5; v_gene: TRBV5-1; abundance: -; CDR3aa: CASSQGRSGGQETQYF; CDR3nt: TGCGCCAGCAGCCAGGGGAGAAGCGGGGGGCAGGAGACCCAGTACTTC
d_gene: TRBD1; j_gene: TRBJ2-7; v_gene: TRBV11-2; abundance: -; CDR3aa: CASSPTRRQGNYEQYF; CDR3nt: TGTGCCAGCAGCCCGACACGTCGACAGGGAAACTACGAGCAGTACTTC
d_gene: -; j_gene: TRBJ2-7; v_gene: TRBV5-6; abundance: -; CDR3aa: CASSLVSAYEQYF; CDR3nt: TGTGCCAGCAGCTTGGTGTCAGCCTACGAGCAGTACTTC
d_gene: TRBD2; j_gene: TRBJ2-7; v_gene: TRBV2; abundance: -; CDR3aa: CASRSGGAYEQYF; CDR3nt: TGTGCCAGCAGGAGCGGGGGGGCCTACGAGCAGTACTTC
d_gene: -; j_gene: TRBJ1-6; v_gene: TRBV15; abundance: once; CDR3aa: CATSIGGSPLHF; CDR3nt: TGTGCCACCAGCATTGGAGGTTCACCCCTCCACTTT
d_gene: -; j_gene: TRBJ2-7; v_gene: TRBV5-1; abundance: -; CDR3aa: CASSGDSQGMGREQYF; CDR3nt: TGCGCCAGCAGCGGCGACTCTCAGGGGATGGGACGGGAGCAGTACTTC
d_gene: -; j_gene: TRBJ2-3; v_gene: TRBV7-2; abundance: once; CDR3aa: CASSPPYTDTQYF; CDR3nt: TGTGCCAGCAGCCCCCCGTACACAGATACGCAGTATTTT
d_gene: -; j_gene: TRBJ1-2; v_gene: TRBV6-6; abundance: few; CDR3aa: CASETPNYGYTF; CDR3nt: TGTGCCAGTGAGACACCTAACTATGGCTACACCTTC
d_gene: -; j_gene: TRBJ1-2; v_gene: TRBV7-9; abundance: -; CDR3aa: CASSSDTNYGYTF; CDR3nt: TGTGCCAGCAGCTCTGACACCAACTATGGCTACACCTTC
d_gene: -; j_gene: TRBJ1-2; v_gene: TRBV7-2; abundance: -; CDR3aa: CASSPTEYYGYTF; CDR3nt: TGTGCCAGCAGCCCGACAGAATACTATGGCTACACCTTC
d_gene: -; j_gene: TRBJ2-7; v_gene: TRBV7-9; abundance: -; CDR3aa: CASSPEALYEQYF; CDR3nt: TGTGCCAGCAGTCCTGAAGCCCTTTACGAGCAGTACTTC
d_gene: -; j_gene: TRBJ2-5; v_gene: TRBV5-6; abundance: -; CDR3aa: CASSLFPGGQETQYF; CDR3nt: TGTGCCAGCAGCTTGTTCCCCGGGGGCCAAGAGACCCAGTACTTC
d_gene: -; j_gene: TRBJ2-3; v_gene: TRBV5-1; abundance: once; CDR3aa: CASCSPDEGDTQYF; CDR3nt: TGCGCCAGCTGCTCCCCCGACGAGGGTGATACGCAGTATTTT
d_gene: TRBD1; j_gene: TRBJ2-2; v_gene: TRBV4-3; abundance: -; CDR3aa: CASSQDGTADGELFF; CDR3nt: TGCGCCAGCAGCCAAGATGGGACAGCTGACGGGGAGCTGTTTTTT
d_gene: -; j_gene: TRBJ2-5; v_gene: TRBV5-4; abundance: -; CDR3aa: CASSDTRGDQETQYF; CDR3nt: TGTGCCAGCAGCGACACCAGGGGTGACCAAGAGACCCAGTACTTC
d_gene: -; j_gene: TRBJ1-2; v_gene: TRBV9; abundance: -; CDR3aa: CASSRAANYGYTF; CDR3nt: TGTGCCAGCAGCCGCGCTGCTAACTATGGCTACACCTTC
d_gene: TRBD1; j_gene: TRBJ1-2; v_gene: TRBV27; abundance: -; CDR3aa: CATTSTGTGVFGYTF; CDR3nt: TGTGCCACCACCTCCACCGGGACAGGGGTGTTCGGCTACACCTTC
d_gene: -; j_gene: TRBJ1-1; v_gene: TRBV11-3; abundance: -; CDR3aa: CASSSSSGGAAFF; CDR3nt: TGTGCCAGCAGCTCCTCTTCGGGGGGAGCGGCTTTCTTT
d_gene: -; j_gene: TRBJ2-2; v_gene: TRBV9; abundance: once; CDR3aa: CASSVGVAENTGELFF; CDR3nt: TGTGCCAGCAGCGTAGGGGTAGCGGAGAACACCGGGGAGCTGTTTTTT
d_gene: -; j_gene: TRBJ2-1; v_gene: TRBV2; abundance: -; CDR3aa: CASPRDNNEQFF; CDR3nt: TGTGCCAGCCCGCGGGATAACAATGAGCAGTTCTTC
d_gene: TRBD1; j_gene: TRBJ1-6; v_gene: TRBV2; abundance: -; CDR3aa: CASTGTGDSPLHF; CDR3nt: TGTGCCAGCACCGGGACAGGGGATTCACCCCTCCACTTT
d_gene: -; j_gene: TRBJ2-1; v_gene: TRBV15; abundance: -; CDR3aa: CATSRVSREQFF; CDR3nt: TGTGCCACCAGCAGAGTTAGCCGTGAGCAGTTCTTC
d_gene: TRBD1; j_gene: TRBJ1-1; v_gene: TRBV6-6; abundance: -; CDR3aa: CASSSQGRTEAFF; CDR3nt: TGTGCCAGCAGCTCACAGGGGAGAACTGAAGCTTTCTTT
d_gene: -; j_gene: TRBJ2-3; v_gene: TRBV7-2; abundance: -; CDR3aa: CASSLARDTQYF; CDR3nt: TGTGCCAGCAGCTTAGCGCGGGATACGCAGTATTTT
d_gene: TRBD1; j_gene: TRBJ2-7; v_gene: TRBV28; abundance: -; CDR3aa: CATGPGTGAYEQYF; CDR3nt: TGTGCCACCGGACCCGGGACAGGGGCCTACGAGCAGTACTTC
d_gene: TRBD1; j_gene: TRBJ1-2; v_gene: TRBV5-1; abundance: -; CDR3aa: CASSNRPAGGNQRGYTF; CDR3nt: TGCGCCAGCAGTAACCGGCCAGCAGGGGGCAACCAAAGGGGCTACACCTTC
d_gene: -; j_gene: TRBJ2-2; v_gene: TRBV7-2; abundance: -; CDR3aa: CASSLQVGGGSGELFF; CDR3nt: TGTGCCAGCAGCCTACAAGTGGGGGGAGGTTCCGGGGAGCTGTTTTTT
d_gene: TRBD1; j_gene: TRBJ2-3; v_gene: TRBV5-1; abundance: -; CDR3aa: CASSRQPGQGSTDTQYF; CDR3nt: TGCGCCAGCAGCCGACAACCAGGACAGGGTTCCACAGATACGCAGTATTTT
d_gene: TRBD1; j_gene: TRBJ2-2; v_gene: TRBV7-6; abundance: -; CDR3aa: CASSISTGGTGELFF; CDR3nt: TGTGCCAGCAGCATTTCGACAGGGGGCACCGGGGAGCTGTTTTTT
d_gene: TRBD1; j_gene: TRBJ1-2; v_gene: TRBV5-1; abundance: -; CDR3aa: CASDRGLGDGYTF; CDR3nt: TGCGCCAGCGACAGGGGGCTAGGCGATGGCTACACCTTC
d_gene: TRBD2; j_gene: TRBJ2-3; v_gene: TRBV7-7; abundance: once; CDR3aa: CASSSGAGDTQYF; CDR3nt: TGTGCTAGCAGCTCGGGAGCGGGGGATACGCAGTATTTT
d_gene: -; j_gene: TRBJ1-1; v_gene: TRBV5-1; abundance: -; CDR3aa: CASNGGMNTEAFF; CDR3nt: TGCGCCAGCAATGGGGGCATGAACACTGAAGCTTTCTTT
d_gene: TRBD1; j_gene: TRBJ1-1; v_gene: TRBV2; abundance: -; CDR3aa: CASTRQGMNTEAFF; CDR3nt: TGTGCCAGCACCAGACAGGGAATGAACACTGAAGCTTTCTTT
d_gene: -; j_gene: TRBJ1-2; v_gene: TRBV29-1; abundance: once; CDR3aa: CSVGAGKWNGYTF; CDR3nt: TGCAGCGTTGGGGCAGGGAAATGGAATGGCTACACCTTC
d_gene: -; j_gene: TRBJ1-4; v_gene: TRBV28; abundance: few; CDR3aa: CASSPQRHTGVF; CDR3nt: TGTGCCAGCAGTCCCCAAAGGCACACGGGGGTTTTT
d_gene: -; j_gene: TRBJ1-2; v_gene: TRBV19; abundance: -; CDR3aa: CASTPWGGGYTF; CDR3nt: TGTGCCAGTACCCCATGGGGGGGCGGCTACACCTTC
d_gene: TRBD2; j_gene: TRBJ2-2; v_gene: TRBV19; abundance: -; CDR3aa: CASRSAGGNTGELFF; CDR3nt: TGTGCCAGTCGGTCGGCGGGGGGGAACACCGGGGAGCTGTTTTTT
d_gene: TRBD1; j_gene: TRBJ2-3; v_gene: TRBV5-5; abundance: -; CDR3aa: CASSLETGGKTDTQYF; CDR3nt: TGTGCCAGCAGCTTGGAGACAGGGGGGAAGACAGATACGCAGTATTTT
d_gene: TRBD2; j_gene: TRBJ2-5; v_gene: TRBV18; abundance: -; CDR3aa: CASSPVLIAGERGETQYF; CDR3nt: TGTGCCAGCTCACCCGTTTTAATTGCGGGGGAGAGAGGGGAGACCCAGTACTTC
d_gene: TRBD2; j_gene: TRBJ2-5; v_gene: TRBV5-1; abundance: -; CDR3aa: CASSFRGEQETQYF; CDR3nt: TGCGCCAGCAGCTTCCGGGGGGAGCAAGAGACCCAGTACTTC